This section outlines one T cell receptor beta chain sequence together with its context. Trimming at V came to 6 bases and at J to 1 base, leaving 10 bases not matched to a gene. The V gene's germline CDR1 is SGDLS and CDR2 YYNGEE. This CDR3 is 18 amino acids long. With 60 Vbeta and 13 Jbeta primers, the PCR was carried out. TCRdb's table, derived via immunoSEQ multiplex PCR, lists solely in-frame clones and lacks some. This table holds approximately 30,000 clones. The data originate from a study of cytomegalovirus exposure and HLA in healthy donors. The rearrangement uses TRBV9 and TRBJ2-1; TRBD2 matches at 13 bases. Source material: PBMCs. The clonotype comes from a man aged 40-55 years in good health and CMV-seronegative. The CDR3 DNA follows: TGTGCCAGCAACCAACCGGGACTAGCGGGGACATCCTACAATGAGCAGTTCTTC. It encodes CASNQPGLAGTSYNEQFF.